This T cell receptor (beta chain) was retrieved from a study of identical twins. TCRdb itself ran the 5' RACE reads through MiXCR, one entry per CDR3 protein. The repertoire holds approximately 300,000 distinct CDR3 sequences, with around 9.7% as singletons. Germline V lookup: CDR1 SGHVS, CDR2 FNYEAQ. This CDR3 is 16 amino acids long. V dropped 0 bases and J dropped 2 bases, with 13 bases sitting between them. This clonotype was seen a handful of times. The antigen is unknown. Study-level findings and limits: Out-of-frame alpha sequences common to twins exhibited an excess of low generation probability.

The sample was also reused in another study, on yellow fever vaccine responses in identical twins.

The chain joins TRBV7-6 to TRBJ2-5; D is tentatively TRBD1 or TRBD2 (5 bases each). Sequencing was performed on CD8+ T cells sorted from blood. This TCR derives from a woman younger than 30 in good health. CDR3 DNA sequence: TGTGCCAGCAGCTTAGCGCTCGGGGCGGTACAAGAGACCCAGTACTTC. It specifies CASSLALGAVQETQYF.